This TCR beta chain was retrieved from a study of CD8 T cells in Susac syndrome. Study outcomes and limitations: As acknowledged by the study, its TCR sequencing and HLA analysis included a relatively small number of individuals.

This CDR3 has 17 amino acids. The junction had 16 bases not matched to a gene; V was cut back by 5 bases and J by 6 bases. Germline V CDR1 and CDR2: SGHRS, YFSETQ. RNA, at about 0.45 to 1 ug, was reverse transcribed with random hexamers. The CDR3 of TCR beta was amplified by immunoSEQ multiplex PCR across 54 Vbeta and 13 Jbeta. In TCRdb, the immunoSEQ multiplex PCR reads were re-called with MiXCR into one record per CDR3 protein. The sample has 130,000 or so distinct CDR3 sequences, around 85% seen once. For this clonotype: Its antigen remains unknown.

Blood CD8+ and CD4+ T cells underwent high-throughput TCR beta sequencing. The multiple sclerosis control group comprised treatment-naive patients with stable or active relapsing-remitting disease. Sample: CD8+ T cells from PBMCs. The sequence derives from a human donor with multiple sclerosis. The chain couples TRBV5-1 to TRBJ2-3; 9 bases map to TRBD2. CDR3 sequence reads: CASSRGGLARDGDTQYF. The CDR3 DNA follows: TGCGCCAGCAGTCGGGGGGGACTAGCCCGAGATGGTGATACGCAGTATTTT.